The T cell receptor beta chain described here comes from a study of Ad26.COV2.S vaccination and SARS-CoV-2 variants. Background on the study: A participant enrolled in the COV1001 Ad26.COV2.S trial arm provided the sample. The study gave Ad26.COV2.S intramuscularly, once or twice 56 days apart. Study findings and constraints: Spike-specific responses of CD8+ and CD4+ T cells were reported to display substantial breadth after vaccination. The analyses of TCR breadth and depth may have understated the size of total T cell responses.

CDR1 SGHVS and CDR2 FNYEAQ come from the germline V gene. The CDR3 runs 16 residues. The V gene end was trimmed by 5 bases and the J gene end by 5 bases; junction bases not matched to a gene: 13. Treatment noted: around 19 received Ad26.COV2.S at low or high dose, single or two shots; about five received placebo; per-sample allocation not given. Sampling occurred on day 63 after the first vaccine or placebo injection. Concerning this clone: What it recognizes is unknown.

Method: immunoSEQ multiplex PCR; TCRdb's copy keeps in-frame clones and lacks some. This sample has about half a million clones, with about 88% found just once. J is TRBJ1-1 and V is TRBV7-6, with 8 nucleotides matching TRBD1. The receptor was derived from a person aged 18 to 65 who received the Ad26.COV2.S COVID-19 vaccine or a placebo. Sequences were derived from peripheral blood, sampled in a trial of Ad26.COV2.S vaccine versus placebo. The CDR3 region is CASSPRGGDRRTEAFF. The CDR3 region has the DNA TGTGCCAGCAGCCCAAGGGGCGGGGACAGGAGGACTGAAGCTTTCTTT.